Sequencing of this T cell receptor beta chain was carried out in a study of circulating CD8 cells and anti-PD-1 response in melanoma. Study observations and caveats: Diversity ranked highest in DNEG and lowest in TIGIT subsets.

Each library started from 15 ng of total RNA using the QIAseq Immune Repertoire TCR panel. TCRdb recomputed calls from the reads with MiXCR, one row per CDR3 protein. The table records several hundred distinct CDR3 sequences, 5% to 6.5% of them present only once. Four subsets defined by PD-1 and/or TIGIT were sorted from live CD3+CD8+TCRalphabeta+ cells. In its sample, this clonotype ranks as medium-sized. What it binds is not known. CDR1 is MDHEN and CDR2 is SYDVKM in the germline V gene. The CDR3 is made up of 17 amino acids. Trimming left V 2 bases short and J 6 bases short, with 19 bases between. The TCR originated in a human donor with melanoma. The specimen was CD8+ T cells from PBMCs, collected at baseline or after one month of anti-PD-1 therapy (not recorded which). The chain couples TRBV28 to TRBJ2-2; unclear D gene. The CDR3 protein is CASSLTTPARGSGELFF. The CDR3 DNA reads as TGTGCCAGCAGTTTAACAACCCCGGCTAGAGGATCCGGGGAGCTGTTTTTT.